The clone carrying this T cell receptor (beta chain) occurred a few times. The antigen is unknown. The entry originates in a study of shared clonotypes between healthy human individuals. Recent acute infections and vaccinations were absent in the healthy HIV-negative adult donors. This CDR3 region has 15 residues. Germline V gives CDR1 MDHEN, CDR2 SYDVKM. Between the trimmed V and J ends, which lost 7 bases and 1 base, there was a span of 16 bases. Genomic DNA from each subset was divided evenly over several immunoSEQ plates. Original data processing: Sequence data from immunoSEQ were junction-only and lacked quality scores; consequently, filtering differed. The protocol was immunoSEQ multiplex PCR, while the TCRdb copy is restricted to in-frame clones and leaves out a portion. V and J calls and clone size are given by that table; D and trimming were obtained from the DNA. The sample includes about 110,000 clones, about 63% of them seen just once.

Overall study results and limits: In contrast to clonotypes shared by all four donors, non-shared clonotypes had lower generation probabilities.

The TCR originated in a woman aged 25-40 years in good health. Sequencing input: memory CD8+ T cells sorted from blood. Indicated subset: CD45RO+ cells pooled with CCR7-negative TemRA cells. The gene calls are TRBV28 and TRBJ1-1; D unresolved. The chain's CDR3 is CASKLPGTGNTEAFF. CDR3 bases: TGTGCCAGCAAGTTGCCGGGTACCGGGAACACTGAAGCTTTCTTT.